Reported below is one T cell receptor (beta chain). The antigen remains unidentified. These data belong to a study of PD-1 blockade in mismatch repair-deficient tumors. The study, taken as a whole, reports: Rapid post-treatment expansion, then contraction, generally preceding radiologic response, marked tumor-resident clones.

All patients were mismatch repair deficient, assessed by either PCR or immunohistochemistry. The TCR-sequenced patients were a few responders to pembrolizumab. The CDR3 has 16 residues. With 1 base removed from V and 5 bases from J, the gap between germline ends came to 16 bases. In germline, CDR1 is SGHRS, CDR2 YFSETQ. Assay used: immunoSEQ multiplex PCR; TCRdb lists only in-frame clones, some missing. The repertoire holds some 100,000 clones, approximately 83% seen once, with 6.3% in the top ten. Sequencing was performed on peripheral blood, taken roughly 36 weeks after starting pembrolizumab. This receptor was obtained from an adult with mismatch repair-deficient cancer. The gene calls are TRBV5-1 and TRBJ2-1, with TRBD1 as a possible D gene (5 bases). The CDR3 DNA is TGCGCCAGCAGCTTGTCAGTCAGGGTAATCAACAATGAGCAGTTCTTC. Its translation is CASSLSVRVINNEQFF.